The next 17 T cell receptor beta chains were all read from a single sample in a study of siplizumab effects on memory and regulatory T cells. The method was immunoSEQ multiplex PCR; TCRdb's version includes in-frame clones alone and lacks a portion of them. The data show 120,000 or so clones, around 90% seen once. The source material was CD4+ T cells sorted from blood. These receptors came from a human donor in good health.

This chain links TRBV19 with TRBJ2-3; D is perhaps TRBD2 (6 bases). Germline V gene data show CDR1 as LNHDA and CDR2 as SQIVND (reference sequence). The CDR3 extends over 16 amino acids. Trimming took 2 bases from V and 3 from J, leaving 15 bases between them. In DNA, the CDR3 is TGTGCCAGTAGTATAAGTCGGCGGGGTCGGACAGATACGCAGTATTTT. Translating it yields CASSISRRGRTDTQYF.

The J gene is TRBJ2-7, the V gene TRBV4-1; D is perhaps TRBD1 (6 bases). The germline gives CDR1 MGHRA, CDR2 YSYEKL. The CDR3 sequence is 17 residues long. V shed 2 bases and J shed 1 base, with 18 bases lying between them. The CDR3 nucleotides read TGCGCCAGCAGCCAATGGGCCCCAAGGGGGATTTCCTACGAGCAGTACTTC. It encodes CASSQWAPRGISYEQYF.

The rearrangement uses TRBV10-1 and TRBJ2-5, with 9 positions matching TRBD1. The V segment lost 0 bases and the J segment 9 bases; nucleotides outside the gene matches: 2. Germline CDR1 reads WNHNN; CDR2 reads SYGVQD (reference sequence). This CDR3 comprises 13 residues. CDR3 nucleotide sequence: TGCGCCAGCAGTGAGTCGAGACAGGGGGCCCAGTACTTC. Protein: CASSESRQGAQYF.

The chain links TRBV7-9 to TRBJ1-5; a possible D gene is TRBD1 (5 bases). Deletions cut 6 bases from V and 2 bases from J, with 11 bases between. Germline loops: CDR1 SEHNR, CDR2 FQNEAQ (reference sequence). The CDR3 spans 14 residues. CDR3: CASRSGVGNQPQHF. The DNA of the CDR3 is TGTGCCAGCAGGTCGGGGGTCGGCAATCAGCCCCAGCATTTT.

This clone has just one count. The CDR3 region is CASSTNRGTNEKLFF. CDR3 bases: TGTGCCAGCAGTACGAACAGGGGGACTAATGAAAAACTGTTTTTT. The chain uses TRBV6-1 and TRBJ1-4; TRBD1 agrees at 8 bases. The CDR3 is made up of 15 amino acids. The trim removed 5 bases at V and 2 bases at J, leaving 4 bases unmatched. The germline CDR1 and CDR2 sequences are MNHNS and SASEGT.

This sequence joins TRBV5-1 and TRBJ2-1; D unclear. V was cut by 0 bases and J by 0 bases, with 7 bases left in between. The CDR3 is 15 amino acids. Germline V gene lookup returns CDR1 SGHRS and CDR2 YFSETQ. The CDR3 DNA follows: TGCGCCAGCAGCTTGGGGTCCAGCTCCTACAATGAGCAGTTCTTC. This translates into CASSLGSSSYNEQFF.

The genes are TRBV20-1 and TRBJ2-7; D gene ambiguous. Germline assignment: CDR1 DFQATT and CDR2 SNEGSKA (reference sequence). Between the trimmed V and J ends, which lost 3 bases and 1 base, there was a span of 4 bases. The CDR3 has 11 residues. This chain's CDR3 is CSASRSYEQYF. DNA of the CDR3: TGCAGTGCTAGCAGGTCCTACGAGCAGTACTTC.

There are a few counts of this clone. The chain employs TRBV2 and TRBJ1-5; D not certain. Germline CDR1 is SNHLY and CDR2 is FYNNEI. The CDR3 covers 13 residues. V was cut by 4 bases and J by 1 base, with 5 bases left in between. The CDR3 is CASSAWSNQPQHF. DNA for the CDR3: TGTGCCAGCAGTGCGTGGAGCAATCAGCCCCAGCATTTT.

The rearrangement uses TRBV5-1 and TRBJ2-7, with TRBD1 identical over 9 bases. CDR3 length: 14 residues. J was trimmed by 5 bases and V by 4 bases; bases with no gene match: 7. Germline lookup yields CDR1 SGHRS and CDR2 YFSETQ. The CDR3 reads CASSEGQGLDEQYF. The CDR3 DNA follows: TGCGCCAGCAGCGAGGGACAGGGTCTCGACGAGCAGTACTTC.

This sequence joins TRBV5-1 and TRBJ1-2; perhaps TRBD1 as D (6 bases). With 4 bases removed from V and 3 bases from J, the gap between germline ends came to 13 bases. CDR1 SGHRS and CDR2 YFSETQ come from the germline V gene. The CDR3 loop spans 14 amino acids. The CDR3 nucleotides are TGCGCCAGCAGCCCGGACAGTGCCTACTATGGCTACACCTTC. It encodes CASSPDSAYYGYTF.

The DNA for the CDR3 is TGTGCCAGCAGTTCATCAGGGACCGATGAAAAACTGTTTTTT. This sequence encodes CASSSSGTDEKLFF. The chain recombines TRBV6-6 with TRBJ1-4; maybe TRBD1 (5 bases). V was cut by 4 bases and J by 6 bases, with 12 bases left in between. This CDR3 is 14 amino acids long. Germline V gene sequence: CDR1 MNHNY, CDR2 SVGAGI (reference sequence).

This clone was seen just once. The J gene is TRBJ2-7, the V gene TRBV5-4; 9 bases line up with TRBD2. Germline V CDR1 and CDR2: SGHNT, YYREEE (reference sequence). The CDR3 is 15 amino acids. V was pared by 4 bases and J by 4 bases, with 9 bases of the junction left unmatched. The CDR3 nucleotides are TGTGCCAGCAGCCCCTATAGCGGGGGACCTTACGAGCAGTACTTC. Its protein product is CASSPYSGGPYEQYF.

This chain links TRBV11-2 with TRBJ2-5; D tentatively fits TRBD1 or TRBD2 (5 bases each). The CDR3 has 15 residues. The germline CDR1 and CDR2 sequences are SGHAT and FQNNGV. V was cut by 1 base and J by 3 bases, with 12 bases left in between. This CDR3 reads CASSLGGERKETQYF. As DNA, the CDR3 is TGTGCCAGCAGCTTAGGAGGGGAACGAAAAGAGACCCAGTACTTC.

V and J are TRBV29-1 and TRBJ2-4; D is perhaps TRBD1 (5 bases). Germline CDR1 reads SQVTM; CDR2 reads ANQGSEA. V was trimmed by 1 base and J by 0 bases, leaving 10 bases between them. There are 15 residues in the CDR3. This chain's CDR3 is CSVEALGLAKNIQYF. DNA for the CDR3: TGCAGCGTTGAAGCGTTGGGGCTAGCCAAAAACATTCAGTACTTC.

V usage is TRBV2 and J usage is TRBJ2-7, with D maybe TRBD1 (5 bases). Germline CDR1 SNHLY, CDR2 FYNNEI. The CDR3 consists of 14 residues. Deletions cut 2 bases from V and 3 bases from J, with 11 bases between. The chain's CDR3 is CASSEQGGYYEQYF. CDR3 DNA: TGTGCCAGCAGTGAACAGGGCGGCTACTACGAGCAGTACTTC. Combining the CDR3 with reference TRBV2 and TRBJ2-7 gives the whole variable domain EPEVTQTPSHQVTQMGQEVILRCVPISNHLYFYWYRQILGQKVEFLVSFYNNEISEKSEIFDDQFSVERPDGSNFTLKIRSTKLEDSAMYFCASSEQGGYYEQYFGPGTRLTVT.

This rearrangement joins TRBV6-4 to TRBJ2-3, with D hard to call. Germline V gives CDR1 MRHNA, CDR2 SNTAGT. The CDR3 runs to 13 residues. V was clipped by 2 bases and J by 2 bases, with 5 bases between them. CDR3 nucleotides: TGTGCCAGCAGTGACCGGAACACAGATACGCAGTATTTT. It is translated as CASSDRNTDTQYF.

V and J are TRBV5-3 and TRBJ2-7; no reliable D call. TRBV5-3 is treated as an ORF (open reading frame) with a function not yet certain. The CDR3 spans 14 residues. V lost 4 bases to trimming and J lost 1 base, with 12 bases between them. The CDR3 is CARSRPAESYEQYF. CDR3 nucleotides: TGTGCCAGAAGCCGGCCGGCAGAATCCTACGAGCAGTACTTC.